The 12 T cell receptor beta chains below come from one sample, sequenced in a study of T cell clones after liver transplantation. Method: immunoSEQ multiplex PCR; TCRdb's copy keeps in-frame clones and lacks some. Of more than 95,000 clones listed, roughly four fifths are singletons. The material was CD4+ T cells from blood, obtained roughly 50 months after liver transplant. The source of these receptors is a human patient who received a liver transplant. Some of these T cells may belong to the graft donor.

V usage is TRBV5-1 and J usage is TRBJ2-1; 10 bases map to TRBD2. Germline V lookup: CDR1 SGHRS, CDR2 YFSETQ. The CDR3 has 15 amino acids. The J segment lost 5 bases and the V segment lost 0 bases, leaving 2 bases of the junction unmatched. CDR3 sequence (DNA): TGCGCCAGCAGCTTGGGCGGGACTAGCGACAATGAGCAGTTCTTC. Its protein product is CASSLGGTSDNEQFF.

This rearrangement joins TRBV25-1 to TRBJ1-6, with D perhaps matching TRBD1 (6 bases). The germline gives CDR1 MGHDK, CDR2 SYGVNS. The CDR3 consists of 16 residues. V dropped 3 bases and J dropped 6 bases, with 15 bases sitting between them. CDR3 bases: TGTGCCAGCAGTGACTCACACAGGGTCTCTAATTCACCCCTCCACTTT. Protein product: CASSDSHRVSNSPLHF.

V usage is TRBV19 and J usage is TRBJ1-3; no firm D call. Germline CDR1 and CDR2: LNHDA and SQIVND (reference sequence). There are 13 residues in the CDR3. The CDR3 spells CAGRPNSGNTIYF. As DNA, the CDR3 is TGTGCTGGAAGGCCGAACTCTGGAAACACCATATATTTT.

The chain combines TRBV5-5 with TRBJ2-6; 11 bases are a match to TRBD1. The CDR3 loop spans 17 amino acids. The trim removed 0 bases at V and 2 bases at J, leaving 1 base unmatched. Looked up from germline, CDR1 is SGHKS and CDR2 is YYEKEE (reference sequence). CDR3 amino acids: CASSLVGQGAGANVLTF. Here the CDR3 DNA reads TGTGCCAGCAGCTTGGTGGGACAGGGGGCTGGGGCCAACGTCCTGACTTTC.

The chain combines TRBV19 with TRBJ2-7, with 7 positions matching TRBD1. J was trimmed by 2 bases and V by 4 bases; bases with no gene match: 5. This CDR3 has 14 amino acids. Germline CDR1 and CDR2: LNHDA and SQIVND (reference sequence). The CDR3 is CASSTGQVPYEQYF. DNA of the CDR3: TGTGCCAGTAGTACAGGACAGGTACCCTACGAGCAGTACTTC. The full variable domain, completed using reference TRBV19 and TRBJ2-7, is DGGITQSPKYLFRKEGQNVTLSCEQNLNHDAMYWYRQDPGQGLRLIYYSQIVNDFQKGDIAEGYSVSREKKESFPLTVTSAQKNPTAFYLCASSTGQVPYEQYFGPGTRLTVT.

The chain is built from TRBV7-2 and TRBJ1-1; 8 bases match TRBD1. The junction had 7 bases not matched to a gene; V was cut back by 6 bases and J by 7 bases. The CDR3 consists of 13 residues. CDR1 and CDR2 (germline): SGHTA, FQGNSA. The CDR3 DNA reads TGTGCCAGCAGAAGACAGGGGCCGTTTGAAGCTTTCTTT. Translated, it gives CASRRQGPFEAFF.

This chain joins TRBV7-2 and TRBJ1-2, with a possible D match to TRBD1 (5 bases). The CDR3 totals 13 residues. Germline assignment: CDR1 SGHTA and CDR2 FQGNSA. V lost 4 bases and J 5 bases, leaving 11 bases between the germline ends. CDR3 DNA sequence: TGTGCCAGCAGCTCGACAGCCCTATATGGCTACACCTTC. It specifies CASSSTALYGYTF.

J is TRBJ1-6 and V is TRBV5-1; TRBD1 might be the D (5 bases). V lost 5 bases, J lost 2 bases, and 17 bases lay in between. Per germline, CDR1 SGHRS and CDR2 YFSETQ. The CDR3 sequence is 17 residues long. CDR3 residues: CASSPTGDQAYNSPLHF. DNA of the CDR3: TGCGCCAGCAGTCCTACGGGGGATCAAGCCTATAATTCACCCCTCCACTTT.

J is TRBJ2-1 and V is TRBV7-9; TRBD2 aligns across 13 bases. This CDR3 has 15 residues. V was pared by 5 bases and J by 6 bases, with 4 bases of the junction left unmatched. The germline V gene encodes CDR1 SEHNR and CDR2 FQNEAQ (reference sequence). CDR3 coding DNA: TGTGCCAGCAGCCGACTAGCGGGGGGCCCCAATGAGCAGTTCTTC. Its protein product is CASSRLAGGPNEQFF.

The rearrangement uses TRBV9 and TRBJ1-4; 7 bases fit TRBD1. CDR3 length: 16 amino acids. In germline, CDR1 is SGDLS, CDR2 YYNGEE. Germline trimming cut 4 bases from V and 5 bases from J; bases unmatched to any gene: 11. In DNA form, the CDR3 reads TGTGCCAGCAGCCGAGAACAGGGGAGGGCAAATGAAAAACTGTTTTTT. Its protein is CASSREQGRANEKLFF.

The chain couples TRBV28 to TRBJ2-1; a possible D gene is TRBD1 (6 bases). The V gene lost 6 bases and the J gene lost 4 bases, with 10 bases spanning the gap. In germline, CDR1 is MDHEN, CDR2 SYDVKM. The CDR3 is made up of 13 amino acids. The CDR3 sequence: CASRTTGYNEQFF. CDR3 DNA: TGTGCCAGCAGGACTACAGGGTACAATGAGCAGTTCTTC. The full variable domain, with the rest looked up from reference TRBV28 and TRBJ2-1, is DVKVTQSSRYLVKRTGEKVFLECVQDMDHENMFWYRQDPGLGLRLIYFSYDVKMKEKGDIPEGYSVSREKKERFSLILESASTNQTSMYLCASRTTGYNEQFFGPGTRLTVL.

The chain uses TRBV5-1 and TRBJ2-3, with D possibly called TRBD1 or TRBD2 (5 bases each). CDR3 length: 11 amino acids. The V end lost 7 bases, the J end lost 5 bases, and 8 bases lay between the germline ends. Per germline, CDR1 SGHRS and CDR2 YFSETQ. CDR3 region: CASGTGDTQYF. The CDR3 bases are TGCGCCAGCGGGACCGGAGATACGCAGTATTTT.